This TCR beta chain was recorded in a study of blood T cell repertoires in COVID-19 (dated by TCRdb to 2020 to 2021). In the study overall: Collaborator samples came from the United States, Italy and Spain and covered acute and convalescent phases of COVID-19. The prospective study material was composed of cDNA or gDNA derived from T cells, B-cell-depleted T cells, or PBMCs. Subjects who had been exposed to COVID-19, were actively infected with it, or had recovered from it provided the deeply sampled blood TCRbeta repertoires that made up the dataset. The repertoires were released in a freely available public database intended as a resource for research on the immune response to SARS-CoV-2. The samples were drawn from two sources: the first 160 participants of the ongoing ImmuneRACE study, and over 950 subjects contributed by 6 global collaborators. The sample metadata nearly always contained a de-identified subject ID, COVID-19 status, age in years and sex. Where available, HLA class I and class II types were taken from metadata supplied by the sample provider and were not determined by assay-based typing. General study outcomes and caveats: How much clinical and demographic metadata was included differed by source and by participant, and the metadata was provided uncurated.

In the case of this clone: Its antigen has not been determined. Per-base quality was not reported, and no clone a single base away is much larger than it.

The cysteine opens and the phenylalanine closes a CDR3 of 12 amino acids. Only the CDR3 region is kept as DNA, spanning 36 bases read in frame from base 1. The germline V gene provides CDR1 SQVTM and CDR2 ANQGSEA. Another Seattle source contributed samples from volunteer blood donors who had recovered from COVID-19. Collaborating institutions collected whole blood in K2EDTA tubes following their own protocols. For TCRbeta analysis, collaborators shipped samples as frozen whole blood, isolated PBMCs, or DNA extracted from either of those sample types. TCRbeta CDR3 regions were amplified from genomic DNA by means of the immunoSEQ Assay, a bias-controlled multiplex PCR. In the original analysis: The number of nucleated cells in each sample was estimated by amplification of reference gene primers within the assay. To quantify the absolute abundance of each unique TCRbeta CDR3 rearrangement, sequence reads were collapsed and filtered. For each sample, productive Simpson clonality was calculated as the square root of Simpson's diversity index over productive rearrangements. The immuneACCESS repertoire file appears here via TCRdb, limited to in-frame rearrangements. These files lack a portion of the clones; in checked studies, under half of the deficit traces to unresolved V genes, and the cause of the others is not known. The V and J calls and clone size were taken over from that table, and D and trimming were inferred from the DNA. Across this sample there are 250,000 to 300,000 clones, with less than 90% seen only once. Clones ranked in the top ten supply 4.6% of the sample.

The chain is made from TRBV29-1 and TRBJ2-1; a stretch of 7 junction bases matches TRBD1. The sample consisted of peripheral blood. The sequence was collected from a man in his sixties who had recovered from COVID-19. The CDR3 reads CSLWTGYNEQFF. The DNA sequence reads TGCAGTCTCTGGACAGGTTACAATGAGCAGTTCTTC.